This T cell receptor beta chain was retrieved from a study of blood T cell repertoires in COVID-19. The wider study: The study drew acute and convalescent COVID-19 samples from the United States, Italy and Spain.

This clone was counted once. Germline loops: CDR1 SGHNT, CDR2 YENEEA. The length of the CDR3 is 14 residues. V lost 5 bases, J lost 4 bases, and 6 bases stayed unmatched. In the authors' workflow: Estimation of nucleated cell counts was performed using reference gene primer amplification. Only in-frame clones appear in the TCRdb table, and some are missing; sequencing was by immunoSEQ multiplex PCR. V, J and clone size are those of that table, while D and trimming were read from the DNA. This table holds some 530,000 clones, 70% to 90% found once. The material sequenced was peripheral blood. This receptor was identified in a human donor in a cohort sampled during active COVID-19. The chain employs TRBV11-3 and TRBJ1-1, with 8 bases that match TRBD1. The CDR3 DNA is TGTGCCAGCAGCCCCGGACAGGGCGGCACTGAAGCTTTCTTT. It codes for CASSPGQGGTEAFF.